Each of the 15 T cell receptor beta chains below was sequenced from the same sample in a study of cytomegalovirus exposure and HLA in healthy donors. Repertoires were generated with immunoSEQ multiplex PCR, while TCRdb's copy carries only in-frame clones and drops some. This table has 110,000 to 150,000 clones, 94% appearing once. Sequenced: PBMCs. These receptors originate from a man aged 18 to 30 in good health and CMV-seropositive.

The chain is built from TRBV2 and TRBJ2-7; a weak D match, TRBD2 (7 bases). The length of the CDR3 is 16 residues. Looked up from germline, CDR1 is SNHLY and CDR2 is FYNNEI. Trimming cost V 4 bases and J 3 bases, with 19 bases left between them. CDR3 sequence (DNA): TGTGCCAGCAGTGGGGTTGGGGGCGGGAGTGGCTACGAGCAGTACTTC. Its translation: CASSGVGGGSGYEQYF.

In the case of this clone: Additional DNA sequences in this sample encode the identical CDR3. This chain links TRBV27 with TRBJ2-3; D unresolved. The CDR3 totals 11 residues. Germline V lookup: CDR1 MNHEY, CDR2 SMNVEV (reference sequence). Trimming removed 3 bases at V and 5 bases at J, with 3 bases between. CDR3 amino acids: CASSLRDTQYF. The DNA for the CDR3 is TGTGCCAGCAGTTTGAGAGATACGCAGTATTTT.

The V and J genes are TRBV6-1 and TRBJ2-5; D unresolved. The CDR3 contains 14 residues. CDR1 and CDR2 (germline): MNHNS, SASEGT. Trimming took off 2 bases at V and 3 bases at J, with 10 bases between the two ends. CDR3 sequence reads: CASSESRPEETQYF. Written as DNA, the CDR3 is TGTGCCAGCAGTGAAAGCAGGCCCGAAGAGACCCAGTACTTC.

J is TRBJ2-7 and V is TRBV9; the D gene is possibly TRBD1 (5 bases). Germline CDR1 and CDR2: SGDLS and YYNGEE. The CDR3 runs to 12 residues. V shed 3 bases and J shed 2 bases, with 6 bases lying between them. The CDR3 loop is CASSGQTYEQYF. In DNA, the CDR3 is TGTGCCAGCAGCGGACAGACCTACGAGCAGTACTTC.

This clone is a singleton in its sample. The CDR3 is CASSLPGGPVNTEAFF. The CDR3, as DNA: TGTGCCAGCAGCCTACCCGGGGGGCCAGTGAACACTGAAGCTTTCTTT. The chain recombines TRBV28 with TRBJ1-1, with D tentatively TRBD1 (6 bases). Looked up from germline, CDR1 is MDHEN and CDR2 is SYDVKM. V was clipped by 6 bases and J by 0 bases, with 17 bases between them. The CDR3 is made up of 16 amino acids.

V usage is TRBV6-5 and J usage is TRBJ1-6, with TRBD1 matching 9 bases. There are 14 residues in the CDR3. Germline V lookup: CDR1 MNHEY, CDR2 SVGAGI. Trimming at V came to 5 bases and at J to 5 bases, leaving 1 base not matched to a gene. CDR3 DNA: TGTGCCAGCAGTAGACAGGGGGATAATTCACCCCTCCACTTT. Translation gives CASSRQGDNSPLHF.

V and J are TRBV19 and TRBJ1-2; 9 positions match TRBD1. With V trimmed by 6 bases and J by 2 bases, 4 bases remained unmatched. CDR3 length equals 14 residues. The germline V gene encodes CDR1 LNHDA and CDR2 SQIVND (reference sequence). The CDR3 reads CASSRDRANYGYTF. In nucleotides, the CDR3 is TGTGCCAGTAGCCGGGACAGGGCAAACTATGGCTACACCTTC. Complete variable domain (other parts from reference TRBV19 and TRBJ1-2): DGGITQSPKYLFRKEGQNVTLSCEQNLNHDAMYWYRQDPGQGLRLIYYSQIVNDFQKGDIAEGYSVSREKKESFPLTVTSAQKNPTAFYLCASSRDRANYGYTFGSGTRLTVV.

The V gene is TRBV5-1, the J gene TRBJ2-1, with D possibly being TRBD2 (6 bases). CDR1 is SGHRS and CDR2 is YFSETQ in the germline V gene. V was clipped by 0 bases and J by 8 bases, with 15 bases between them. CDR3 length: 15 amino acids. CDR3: CASSLDPRGKYEQFF. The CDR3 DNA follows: TGCGCCAGCAGCTTGGACCCTCGGGGGAAGTATGAGCAGTTCTTC.

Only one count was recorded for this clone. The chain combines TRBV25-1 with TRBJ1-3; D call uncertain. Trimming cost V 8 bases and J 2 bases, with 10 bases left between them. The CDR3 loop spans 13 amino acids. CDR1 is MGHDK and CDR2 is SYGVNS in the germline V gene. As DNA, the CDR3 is TGTGCCAGCGGACGGGATGCTGGAAACACCATATATTTT. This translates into CASGRDAGNTIYF.

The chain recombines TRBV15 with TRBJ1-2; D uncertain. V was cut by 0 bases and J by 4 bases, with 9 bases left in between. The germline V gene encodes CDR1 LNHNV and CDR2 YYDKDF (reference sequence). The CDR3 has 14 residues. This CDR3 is CATSRDKAGYGYTF. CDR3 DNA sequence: TGTGCCACCAGCAGAGATAAGGCGGGCTATGGCTACACCTTC.

The CDR3 here is CASSRRQLQETQYF. The CDR3 nucleotides read TGCGCCAGCAGCCGCCGACAGCTCCAAGAGACCCAGTACTTC. This sequence joins TRBV4-1 and TRBJ2-5, with TRBD1 as a possible D gene (5 bases). In germline, CDR1 is MGHRA, CDR2 YSYEKL. The CDR3 is 14 amino acids. V was cut by 4 bases and J by 1 base, with 10 bases left in between.

CDR3 bases: TGTGCCATCAGTGAGAATACAGGGGCTGGCTACACCTTC. It translates to CAISENTGAGYTF. V and J are TRBV10-3 and TRBJ1-2, with 7 bases that match TRBD1. CDR3 size: 13 residues. V dropped 2 bases and J dropped 7; count of bases not matched to a gene: 4. Germline-derived CDR1 and CDR2 are ENHRY and SYGVKD.

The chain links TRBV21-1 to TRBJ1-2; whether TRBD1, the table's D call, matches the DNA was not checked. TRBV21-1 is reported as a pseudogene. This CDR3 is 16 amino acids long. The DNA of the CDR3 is TGTGCCAGCAGCAAAGGAGGCAGGGGGTCGAACTATGGCTACACCTTC. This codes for CASSKGGRGSNYGYTF.

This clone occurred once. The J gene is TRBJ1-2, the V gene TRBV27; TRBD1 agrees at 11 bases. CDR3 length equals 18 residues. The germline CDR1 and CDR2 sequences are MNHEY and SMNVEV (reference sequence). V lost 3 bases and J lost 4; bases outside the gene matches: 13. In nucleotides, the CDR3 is TGTGCCAGCAGTTTGGGACAGGGGGAAGTTCCCTTTCTCTATGGCTACACCTTC. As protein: CASSLGQGEVPFLYGYTF.

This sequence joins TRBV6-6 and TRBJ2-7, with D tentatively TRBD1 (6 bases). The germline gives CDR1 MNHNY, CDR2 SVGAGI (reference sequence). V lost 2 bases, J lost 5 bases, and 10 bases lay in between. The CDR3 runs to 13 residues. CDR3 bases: TGTGCCAGCAGTTACCAACAGGGCCACGAGCAGTACTTC. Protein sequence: CASSYQQGHEQYF.